This T cell receptor beta chain was documented in a study of blood T cell repertoires in COVID-19. Study-wide background: Researchers got acute and convalescent COVID-19 samples from the United States, Italy and Spain.

Each participant's cohort was designated according to participant-reported clinical history. In the original workflow: Scientists estimated how many nucleated cells there were by amplifying reference gene primers. The repertoire was sequenced with immunoSEQ multiplex PCR; TCRdb's copy has only in-frame clones and lacks some. V and J calls and clone size are as listed in that table; D and trimming were resolved from the DNA. The sample yields roughly 200,000 clones, approximately 85% seen once. CDR3 length: 15 residues. Germline CDR1 LGHNA, CDR2 YSLEER. V dropped 1 base and J dropped 2 bases, with 10 bases sitting between them.

The chain links TRBV4-3 to TRBJ2-3; the D gene is possibly TRBD1 (6 bases). The origin of this receptor is a man aged 35 to 55 who had recovered from COVID-19. The sample taken for sequencing was PBMCs or T cells enriched from blood (not recorded which). The CDR3 region has the DNA TGCGCCAGCAGCCAAGGTCAGGGGATCACAGATACGCAGTATTTT. As protein: CASSQGQGITDTQYF.